These 21 T cell receptor beta chains were all obtained from the same sample, sequenced in a study of monozygotic twins with inflammatory bowel disease. From the 5' RACE reads, TCRdb lists one entry per CDR3 protein and no DNA. The sample has more than 110,000 distinct CDR3 sequences, and its top ten clones hold more than 1%. The material sequenced was blood. All receptors come from a human donor with ulcerative colitis or Crohn's disease, or a healthy co-twin of an affected twin (not recorded which).

This chain links TRBV5-1 with TRBJ1-1; TCRdb lists TRBD1, though no DNA is available to test this call. The CDR3 loop spans 16 amino acids. Germline lookup yields CDR1 SGHRS and CDR2 YFSETQ. The CDR3 loop reads CASTRSGGLMNTEAFF. Full variable domain (outside the CDR3, taken from reference TRBV5-1 and TRBJ1-1): KAGVTQTPRYLIKTRGQQVTLSCSPISGHRSVSWYQQTPGQGLQFLFEYFSETQRNKGNFPGRFSGRQFSNSRSEMNVSTLELGDSALYLCASTRSGGLMNTEAFFGQGTRLTVV.

This chain links TRBV6-1 with TRBJ1-3. This CDR3 spans 14 amino acids. The V gene's germline CDR1 is MNHNS and CDR2 SASEGT. CDR3: CATSSPSSGNTIYF.

The rearrangement links TRBV4-1 to TRBJ2-2; TCRdb's D call, TRBD1, is unchecked because there is no DNA. In germline, CDR1 is MGHRA, CDR2 YSYEKL. The CDR3 contains 15 residues. The CDR3 reads CASSFRQGITGELFF.

The chain combines TRBV19 with TRBJ2-1; lacking DNA, the TRBD1 call made by TCRdb goes unchecked. Germline loops: CDR1 LNHDA, CDR2 SQIVND (reference sequence). The CDR3 covers 12 residues. CDR3: CASSISPGRRFF.

The chain couples TRBV13 to TRBJ1-5. The CDR3 covers 13 residues. Germline V CDR1 and CDR2: PRHDT, FYEKMQ (reference sequence). The CDR3 protein is CASSLGGEAPQHF. Variable domain in full (rest from reference TRBV13 and TRBJ1-5): AAGVIQSPRHLIKEKRETATLKCYPIPRHDTVYWYQQGPGQDPQFLISFYEKMQSDKGSIPDRFSAQQFSDYHSELNMSSLELGDSALYFCASSLGGEAPQHFGDGTRLSIL.

J is TRBJ1-1 and V is TRBV30; there is no DNA to check the TCRdb D call of TRBD1. Germline V lookup: CDR1 GTSNPN, CDR2 SVGIG (reference sequence). The CDR3 runs 13 residues. The CDR3 protein is CAWVGQGETEAFF.

This chain links TRBV11-1 with TRBJ2-7; TCRdb indicates TRBD1, and absent DNA this call remains unverified. The germline gives CDR1 SGHAT, CDR2 FQDESV (reference sequence). This CDR3 has 14 residues. CDR3 region: CASSPWTGTDEQYF. The variable domain in full, with the rest retrieved from reference TRBV11-1 and TRBJ2-7, is EAEVAQSPRYKITEKSQAVAFWCDPISGHATLYWYRQILGQGPELLVQFQDESVVDDSQLPKDRFSAERLKGVDSTLKIQPAELGDSAMYLCASSPWTGTDEQYFGPGTRLTVT.

This chain links TRBV7-2 with TRBJ2-1; there is no DNA to check the TCRdb D call of TRBD2. The CDR3 sequence is 17 residues long. Germline V lookup: CDR1 SGHTA, CDR2 FQGNSA. CDR3 in amino acids: CASSRTSGSPADNEQFF.

The chain employs TRBV4-1 and TRBJ2-7; TCRdb calls TRBD1, which cannot be checked without DNA. CDR3 length: 17 residues. Per germline, CDR1 MGHRA and CDR2 YSYEKL. The CDR3: CASSQGALGTISYEQYF.

The chain has TRBV29-1 and TRBJ2-7; no DNA is available, so the TRBD1 call from TCRdb remains unchecked. The CDR3 consists of 13 residues. Germline CDR1 and CDR2: SQVTM and ANQGSEA. The CDR3 here is CSAREGAGYEQYF.

The chain links TRBV9 to TRBJ2-1; TCRdb picks TRBD1, but there is no DNA to check that call. This CDR3 spans 16 amino acids. Germline lookup yields CDR1 SGDLS and CDR2 YYNGEE. The CDR3 is CASSPQARLKVHEQFF.

This rearrangement joins TRBV7-2 to TRBJ2-3; TCRdb calls TRBD1, which cannot be checked without DNA. The length of the CDR3 is 17 residues. In germline, CDR1 is SGHTA, CDR2 FQGNSA. CDR3 region: CASRLPLGQGGADTQYF.

The chain uses TRBV20-1 and TRBJ1-1; TCRdb returns TRBD1, unconfirmable since there is no DNA. Germline V gene sequence: CDR1 DFQATT, CDR2 SNEGSKA (reference sequence). The CDR3 covers 15 residues. The CDR3 loop is CSARGTTGSNTEAFF.

The chain uses TRBV20-1 and TRBJ2-3; the TCRdb call, TRBD2, lacks DNA for checking. Germline values: CDR1 DFQATT, CDR2 SNEGSKA (reference sequence). This CDR3 is built from 16 residues. The CDR3 protein is CSARIVGLAGTDTQYF.

J is TRBJ1-1 and V is TRBV3-1. The CDR3 spans 15 residues. CDR1 and CDR2 from the germline V gene are LGHDT and YNNKEL (reference sequence). The CDR3 reads CASSPQQGGGTEAFF. Using reference TRBV3-1 and TRBJ1-1 for the parts outside the CDR3, the full variable domain is DTAVSQTPKYLVTQMGNDKSIKCEQNLGHDTMYWYKQDSKKFLKIMFSYNNKELIINETVPNRFSPKSPDKAHLNLHINSLELGDSAVYFCASSPQQGGGTEAFFGQGTRLTVV.

The rearrangement uses TRBV7-2 and TRBJ2-7; lacking DNA, the TRBD1 call made by TCRdb goes unchecked. Germline V lookup: CDR1 SGHTA, CDR2 FQGNSA. The CDR3 consists of 15 residues. The chain's CDR3 is CASSFLRDRGGEQYF.

V usage is TRBV7-2 and J usage is TRBJ2-2; as DNA is missing, the TRBD1 call by TCRdb cannot be tested. The germline gives CDR1 SGHTA, CDR2 FQGNSA. This CDR3 is 16 amino acids long. CDR3 region: CASSALGTGIHGELFF.

The chain employs TRBV12-3 or TRBV12-4 and TRBJ1-5; TCRdb reports TRBD1, a call that lacks DNA to check it against. There are 16 residues in the CDR3. CDR3 amino acids: CASSSGDRGAGQPQHF.

The rearrangement joins TRBV2 to TRBJ1-2. Germline loops: CDR1 SNHLY, CDR2 FYNNEI. CDR3 length equals 14 residues. The CDR3: CASTRAGIVDGYTF.

V is TRBV5-1 and J is TRBJ2-7. CDR1 SGHRS and CDR2 YFSETQ come from the germline V gene. CDR3 length equals 15 residues. This CDR3 reads CASSLEPGGSYEQYF.

The V gene is TRBV7-3, the J gene TRBJ2-5; TCRdb's D call of TRBD2 is untestable without DNA. Germline CDR1 is SGHTA and CDR2 is FQGTGA. This CDR3 region has 16 residues. Here the CDR3 reads CASSPSSGSYQETQYF.